One and the same sample provided the 23 T cell receptor beta chains below, sequenced in a study of CD8 T cells in ankylosing spondylitis. These receptors' targets are unknown. TCRdb re-called the 5' RACE reads with MiXCR, one entry per CDR3 protein. Of roughly 700,000 distinct CDR3 sequences listed, around 20% are singletons. General observations from the study: A TCR beta motif of several highly homologous variants appeared characteristic of ankylosing spondylitis blood.

The sample comprised blood, either unsorted or a sorted T cell fraction (not recorded which). The receptors were gathered from a male donor with ankylosing spondylitis.

This clonotype has just a few counts. DNA for the CDR3: TGTGCCAGCAGCGGAACTAGCGGGGGGGGCCAAGAGACCCAGTACTTC. This gives the protein CASSGTSGGGQETQYF. The chain combines TRBV12-3 or TRBV12-4 with TRBJ2-5; 13 nucleotides agree with TRBD2. Trimming removed 6 bases from V and 1 base from J; junction bases left unmatched: 5. The CDR3 contains 16 residues.

This clonotype was found a few times. The V call is TRBV12-3 or TRBV12-4, the J call TRBJ2-3; D gene unclear. The CDR3 has 13 amino acids. V lost 6 bases to trimming and J lost 6 bases, with 13 bases between them. This CDR3 is CASSLNLRDTQYF. The CDR3, as DNA: TGTGCCAGCAGCCTAAACTTAAGGGATACGCAGTATTTT.

This chain connects TRBV20-1 to TRBJ2-5; D gene uncertain. This CDR3 spans 12 amino acids. Germline V gives CDR1 DFQATT, CDR2 SNEGSKA (reference sequence). Trimming took off 4 bases at V and 5 bases at J, with 11 bases between the two ends. CDR3 region: CSATQGWETQYF. The DNA for the CDR3 is TGCAGTGCTACCCAAGGATGGGAGACCCAGTACTTC.

The chain is built from TRBV5-4 and TRBJ1-2, with 8 bases fitting TRBD1. CDR1 SGHNT and CDR2 YYREEE come from the germline V gene (reference sequence). This CDR3 has 15 residues. V shed 0 bases and J 4 bases; nucleotides not matched to a gene: 5. The CDR3 DNA is TGTGCCAGCAGCTTGGCCCGGGACAGGACCTATGGCTACACCTTC. This encodes CASSLARDRTYGYTF.

This clonotype occurred a few times. The CDR3 spells CASSQRGQRYNEQFF. CDR3 coding DNA: TGCGCCAGCAGCCAGAGGGGGCAGCGGTACAATGAGCAGTTCTTC. The chain carries TRBV5-1 and TRBJ2-1; 7 bases line up with TRBD1. CDR1 SGHRS and CDR2 YFSETQ come from the germline V gene. Trimming cost V 4 bases and J 4 bases; bases outside gene matches: 8. The CDR3 extends over 15 amino acids.

This clonotype was found a few times. The rearrangement links TRBV6-5 to TRBJ2-5; 9 positions agree with TRBD2. Germline loops: CDR1 MNHEY, CDR2 SVGAGI. V trimming: 0 bases; J trimming: 3 bases; junction bases outside the gene matches: 5. The CDR3 spans 16 residues. The CDR3, as DNA: TGTGCCAGCAGTTACTCGGCGGCTAGCGGGGAAGAGACCCAGTACTTC. Translated, it gives CASSYSAASGEETQYF.

This clonotype was observed at least ten times. V and J are TRBV5-1 and TRBJ2-2; 10 nucleotides align to TRBD2. CDR1 and CDR2 (germline): SGHRS, YFSETQ. The CDR3 covers 14 residues. J gave up 7 bases and V 4 bases, and 4 bases lay outside the gene matches. CDR3 loop: CASSLAGDIGELFF. Here the CDR3 DNA reads TGCGCCAGCAGCCTAGCGGGAGACATCGGGGAGCTGTTTTTT.

The V call is TRBV7-9, the J call TRBJ1-2, with 7 bases fitting TRBD1. V gave up 5 bases and J gave up 8 bases; unmatched junction bases: 14. Germline V gene data show CDR1 as SEHNR and CDR2 as FQNEAQ (reference sequence). There are 15 residues in the CDR3. CDR3 bases: TGTGCCAGCAGCGATCCCCGACAGGGTGACAGCGGCTACACCTTC. This codes for CASSDPRQGDSGYTF.

The chain links TRBV5-1 to TRBJ1-3; weak D call: TRBD1 (5 bases). Germline CDR1 SGHRS, CDR2 YFSETQ. The V gene lost 4 bases and the J gene lost 4 bases, with 12 bases spanning the gap. The CDR3 covers 14 residues. The CDR3 DNA reads TGCGCCAGCAGCCCAGGGAGCGGCGGAAACACCATATATTTT. Protein sequence: CASSPGSGGNTIYF.

J is TRBJ2-2 and V is TRBV7-9; D is undetermined. The CDR3 totals 15 residues. Trimming stripped 10 bases from V and 1 base from J, with 16 bases between. Germline V gives CDR1 SEHNR, CDR2 FQNEAQ (reference sequence). CDR3 in amino acids: CAIPLWTGNTGELFF. The DNA of the CDR3 is TGTGCCATCCCCCTCTGGACGGGGAACACCGGGGAGCTGTTTTTT.

V usage is TRBV6-1 and J usage is TRBJ2-3, with TRBD2 matching over 11 bases. V shed 6 bases and J 4 bases; nucleotides not matched to a gene: 9. Germline CDR1 reads MNHNS; CDR2 reads SASEGT. The CDR3 sequence is 16 residues long. The chain's CDR3 is CASSRRVAGGPDTQYF. DNA for the CDR3: TGTGCCAGCAGCCGGAGGGTAGCGGGAGGGCCAGATACGCAGTATTTT.

This clonotype turned up a few times. An end of the junction differs from the germline gene, which may be a read error. This chain uses TRBV7-7 with TRBJ2-5; 8 positions match TRBD1. The CDR3 contains 14 residues. Germline CDR1 SSHAT, CDR2 FNYEAQ (reference sequence). CDR3 sequence (DNA): TGTGCTAGCAGCTCAACTGGACAGGGCGGGACCCAGTACTTC. This codes for CASSSTGQGGTQYF.

In DNA, the CDR3 is TGTGCCACCAGTGATCTGACTAGCGGGAAATACAATGAGCAGTTCTTC. Translation: CATSDLTSGKYNEQFF. V usage is TRBV24-1 and J usage is TRBJ2-1; TRBD2 matches at 11 bases. The germline gives CDR1 KGHDR, CDR2 SFDVKD. Trimming cost V 3 bases and J 4 bases; bases outside gene matches: 4. The CDR3 runs to 16 residues.

The sample holds a few counts of this clonotype. This rearrangement joins TRBV10-3 to TRBJ1-6, with D maybe TRBD1 (6 bases). The CDR3 spans 14 residues. In germline, CDR1 is ENHRY, CDR2 SYGVKD. Trimming pared 4 bases from V and 6 bases from J, leaving 10 bases between. DNA of the CDR3: TGTGCCATCAGTGCCGACAGGCTTAATTCACCCCTCCACTTT. Its translation is CAISADRLNSPLHF.

Only a few counts were recorded for this clonotype. The CDR3 is CASSGGDRGRTEAFF. The CDR3 coding sequence is TGTGCCAGTAGTGGGGGGGACAGGGGGCGGACTGAAGCTTTCTTT. This chain uses TRBV19 with TRBJ1-1; TRBD1 matches 12 bases. Trimming took 5 bases from V and 5 from J; bases not matched to a gene: 6. The CDR3 is made up of 15 amino acids. Germline CDR1 is LNHDA and CDR2 is SQIVND (reference sequence).

The table lists this clonotype with a few counts. The chain has TRBV6-5 and TRBJ1-5; a possible D gene is TRBD1 (6 bases). CDR1 and CDR2 from the germline V gene are MNHEY and SVGAGI. V was pared by 6 bases and J by 6 bases, with 12 bases between. The CDR3 is made up of 13 amino acids. Here the CDR3 DNA reads TGTGCCAGCAGCTACCAGGGGAGTCAGCCCCAGCATTTT. Protein product: CASSYQGSQPQHF.

The chain is built from TRBV28 and TRBJ2-1, with 13 nucleotides matching TRBD2. There are 16 residues in the CDR3. Germline V gene lookup returns CDR1 MDHEN and CDR2 SYDVKM. The V and J ends lost 5 bases and 9 bases, in that order; junction bases with no gene match: 10. The CDR3 DNA follows: TGTGCCAGCAGTCCGAGTACTAGCGGGGGGGCCGGTGAGCAGTTCTTC. Encoded protein: CASSPSTSGGAGEQFF.

The chain uses TRBV5-1 and TRBJ2-7; D may be TRBD2 (5 bases). V dropped 0 bases and J dropped 2 bases, with 12 bases sitting between them. CDR1 and CDR2 from the germline V gene are SGHRS and YFSETQ. The CDR3 length is 15 residues. CDR3 region: CASSLDDYPAYEQYF. CDR3 nucleotide sequence: TGCGCCAGCAGCTTGGACGACTACCCGGCCTACGAGCAGTACTTC.

This chain uses TRBV29-1 with TRBJ1-1; D is possibly TRBD1 (5 bases). The V end was cut by 3 bases, the J end by 10 bases, with 18 bases between. CDR1 SQVTM and CDR2 ANQGSEA come from the germline V gene. The CDR3 sequence is 13 residues long. CDR3 DNA sequence: TGCAGCGTTGATGGCCAAGGGGTATTTGGAGCTTTCTTT. Its translation is CSVDGQGVFGAFF.

This clonotype has a handful of counts. The rearrangement uses TRBV7-9 and TRBJ1-6; 7 bases are shared with TRBD1. J gave up 7 bases and V 6 bases, and 6 bases lay outside the gene matches. Per germline, CDR1 SEHNR and CDR2 FQNEAQ (reference sequence). CDR3 length: 14 amino acids. The CDR3 DNA is TGTGCCAGCAGTTTCCCGGGACAGAATTCACCCCTCCACTTT. It is translated as CASSFPGQNSPLHF.

The rearrangement joins TRBV7-3 to TRBJ2-7, with TRBD2 as a possible D gene (5 bases). Germline assignment: CDR1 SGHTA and CDR2 FQGTGA. V lost 2 bases, J lost 4 bases, and 15 bases lay in between. The CDR3 runs 15 residues. The CDR3 is CASSLQGSPSYEQYF. The CDR3 DNA follows: TGTGCCAGCAGCTTACAAGGGAGCCCATCATACGAGCAGTACTTC.

CDR3 residues: CASSWTEMADTQYF. For the CDR3, the DNA is TGTGCCAGCAGTTGGACGGAGATGGCAGATACGCAGTATTTT. The chain carries TRBV28 and TRBJ2-3; D gene unclear. Deletions cut 4 bases from V and 4 bases from J, with 12 bases between. The CDR3 is 14 amino acids. Germline CDR1 is MDHEN and CDR2 is SYDVKM.

V and J are TRBV29-1 and TRBJ1-1; the D is unclear. The CDR3 consists of 12 residues. V was trimmed by 4 bases and J by 2 bases, leaving 8 bases between them. The germline CDR1 and CDR2 sequences are SQVTM and ANQGSEA. CDR3 coding DNA: TGCAGCGTTGCGTCCAGCAACACTGAAGCTTTCTTT. Amino acids: CSVASSNTEAFF.